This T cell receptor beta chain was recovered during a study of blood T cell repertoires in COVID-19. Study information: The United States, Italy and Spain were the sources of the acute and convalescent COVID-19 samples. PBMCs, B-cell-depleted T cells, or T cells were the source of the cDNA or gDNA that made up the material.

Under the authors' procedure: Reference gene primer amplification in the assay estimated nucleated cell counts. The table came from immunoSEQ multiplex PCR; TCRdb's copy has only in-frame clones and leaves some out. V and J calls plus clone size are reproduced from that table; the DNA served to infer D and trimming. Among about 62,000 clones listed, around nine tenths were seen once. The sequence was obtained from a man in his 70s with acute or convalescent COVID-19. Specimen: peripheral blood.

CDR3 coding DNA: TGTGCCTCCACGGGGGGGGGCACTGAAGCTTTCTTT. This sequence encodes CASTGGGTEAFF. The V call is TRBV6-5, the J call TRBJ1-1; tentative D call: TRBD1 (5 bases). Germline V lookup: CDR1 MNHEY, CDR2 SVGAGI. The CDR3 has 12 amino acids. V was clipped by 11 bases and J by 4 bases, with 14 bases between them.